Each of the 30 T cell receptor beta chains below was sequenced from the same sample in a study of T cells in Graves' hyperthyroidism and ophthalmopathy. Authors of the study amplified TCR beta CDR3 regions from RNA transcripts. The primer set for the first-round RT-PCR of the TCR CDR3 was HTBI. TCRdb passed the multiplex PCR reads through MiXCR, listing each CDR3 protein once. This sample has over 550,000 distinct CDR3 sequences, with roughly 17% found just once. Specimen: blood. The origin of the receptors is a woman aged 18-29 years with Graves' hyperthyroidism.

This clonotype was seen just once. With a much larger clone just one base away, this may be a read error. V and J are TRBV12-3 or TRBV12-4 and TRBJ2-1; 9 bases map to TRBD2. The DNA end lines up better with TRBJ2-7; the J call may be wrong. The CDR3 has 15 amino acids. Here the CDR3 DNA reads TGTGCCAGCAGTTCAAATAGCGGGAGTTACAATGAGCAGTACTTC. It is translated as CASSSNSGSYNEQYF.

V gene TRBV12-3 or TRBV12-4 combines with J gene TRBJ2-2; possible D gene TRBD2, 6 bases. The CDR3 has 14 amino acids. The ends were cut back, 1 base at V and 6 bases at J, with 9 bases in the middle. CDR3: CASSLGGDPGELFF. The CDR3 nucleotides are TGTGCCAGCAGTTTAGGGGGGGACCCCGGGGAGCTGTTTTTT.

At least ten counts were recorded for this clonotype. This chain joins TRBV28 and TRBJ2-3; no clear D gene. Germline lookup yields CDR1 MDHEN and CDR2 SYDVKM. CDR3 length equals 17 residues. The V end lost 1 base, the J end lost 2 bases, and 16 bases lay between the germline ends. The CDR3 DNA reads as TGTGCCAGCAGTTTATTTAGCCCCCGAGACCTCACAGATACGCAGTATTTT. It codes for CASSLFSPRDLTDTQYF.

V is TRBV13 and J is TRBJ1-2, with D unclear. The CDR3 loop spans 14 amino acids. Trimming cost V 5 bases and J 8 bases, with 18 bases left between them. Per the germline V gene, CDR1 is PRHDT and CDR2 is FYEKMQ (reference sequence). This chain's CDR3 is CASSLTREFRGYTF. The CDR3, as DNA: TGTGCCAGCAGCCTGACCCGGGAGTTCAGAGGCTACACCTTC.

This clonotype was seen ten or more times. The CDR3 here is CASSYGSSSYNEQFF. DNA for the CDR3: TGTGCCAGCAGTTACGGGTCCAGCTCCTACAATGAGCAGTTCTTC. The J gene is TRBJ2-1, the V gene TRBV6-2 or TRBV6-3; no firm D call. CDR3 length equals 15 residues. The ends were cut back, 2 bases at V and 0 bases at J, with 8 bases in the middle. Germline CDR1 reads MNHEY; CDR2 reads SVGEGT.

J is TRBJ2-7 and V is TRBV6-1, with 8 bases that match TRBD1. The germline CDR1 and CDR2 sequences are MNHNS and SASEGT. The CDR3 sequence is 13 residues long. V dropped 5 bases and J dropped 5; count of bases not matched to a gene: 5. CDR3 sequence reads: CASSPQGGNEQYF. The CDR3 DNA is TGTGCCAGCAGTCCACAGGGGGGCAACGAGCAGTACTTC.

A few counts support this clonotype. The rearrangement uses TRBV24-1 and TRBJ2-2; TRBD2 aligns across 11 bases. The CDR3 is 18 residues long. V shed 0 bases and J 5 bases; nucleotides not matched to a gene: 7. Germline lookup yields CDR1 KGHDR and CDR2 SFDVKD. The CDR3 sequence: CATSDLQGLAGGTGELFF. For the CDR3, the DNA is TGTGCCACCAGTGATTTGCAAGGTCTAGCGGGAGGAACCGGGGAGCTGTTTTTT.

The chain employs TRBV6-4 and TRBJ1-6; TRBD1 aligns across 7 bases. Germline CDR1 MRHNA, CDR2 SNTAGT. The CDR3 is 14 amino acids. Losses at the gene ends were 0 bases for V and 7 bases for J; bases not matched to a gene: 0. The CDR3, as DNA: TGTGCCAGCAGTGACTCGACAGGGAATTCACCCCTCCACTTT. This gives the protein CASSDSTGNSPLHF.

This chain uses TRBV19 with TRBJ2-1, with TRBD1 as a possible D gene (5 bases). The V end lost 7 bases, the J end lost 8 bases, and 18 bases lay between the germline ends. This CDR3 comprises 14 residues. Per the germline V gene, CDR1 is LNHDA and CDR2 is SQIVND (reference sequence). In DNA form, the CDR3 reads TGTGCCAGTAACCAGGGTGTTAAGATGCATGAGCAGTTCTTC. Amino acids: CASNQGVKMHEQFF.

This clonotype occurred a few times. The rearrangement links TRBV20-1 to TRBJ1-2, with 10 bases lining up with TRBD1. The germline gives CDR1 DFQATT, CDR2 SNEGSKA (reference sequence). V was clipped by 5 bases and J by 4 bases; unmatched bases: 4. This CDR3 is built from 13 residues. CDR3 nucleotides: TGCAGTGCTGCGGGACAGGGGACCTATGGCTACACCTTC. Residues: CSAAGQGTYGYTF.

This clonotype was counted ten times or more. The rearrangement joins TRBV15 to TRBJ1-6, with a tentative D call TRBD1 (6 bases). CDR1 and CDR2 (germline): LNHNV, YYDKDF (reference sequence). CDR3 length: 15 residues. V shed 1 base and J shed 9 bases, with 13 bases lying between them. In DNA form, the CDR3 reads TGTGCCACCAGCAGAGTAAGGGGAGGGGGTTCACCCCTCCACTTT. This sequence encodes CATSRVRGGGSPLHF.

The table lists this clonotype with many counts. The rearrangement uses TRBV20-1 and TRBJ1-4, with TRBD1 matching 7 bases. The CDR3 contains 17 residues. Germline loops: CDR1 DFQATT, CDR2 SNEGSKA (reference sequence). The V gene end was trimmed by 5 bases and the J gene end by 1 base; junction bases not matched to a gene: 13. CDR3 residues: CSALPLDRWGTNEKLFF. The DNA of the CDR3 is TGCAGTGCTCTTCCCCTGGACAGGTGGGGAACTAATGAAAAACTGTTTTTT.

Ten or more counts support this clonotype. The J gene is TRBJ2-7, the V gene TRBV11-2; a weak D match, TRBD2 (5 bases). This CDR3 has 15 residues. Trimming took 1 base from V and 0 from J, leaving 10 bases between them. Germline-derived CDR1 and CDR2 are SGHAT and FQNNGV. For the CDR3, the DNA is TGTGCCAGCAGCTTAGGAGGGTGGTACTCCTACGAGCAGTACTTC. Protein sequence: CASSLGGWYSYEQYF.

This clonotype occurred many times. In DNA form, the CDR3 reads TGTGCCAGCAGTTACACCGCCTACGAGCAGTACTTC. Protein product: CASSYTAYEQYF. The V gene is TRBV6-2 or TRBV6-3, the J gene TRBJ2-7; unclear D gene. Germline CDR1 reads MNHEY; CDR2 reads SVGEGT. There are 12 residues in the CDR3. V was trimmed by 2 bases and J by 2 bases, leaving 4 bases between them.

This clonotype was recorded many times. CDR3 sequence: CSASGQEASPLHF. The CDR3 DNA is TGCAGTGCTTCGGGACAGGAGGCTTCACCCCTCCACTTT. The rearrangement links TRBV20-1 to TRBJ1-6; 8 positions match TRBD1. V shed 5 bases and J 9 bases; nucleotides not matched to a gene: 6. This CDR3 has 13 residues. Germline V gives CDR1 DFQATT, CDR2 SNEGSKA (reference sequence).

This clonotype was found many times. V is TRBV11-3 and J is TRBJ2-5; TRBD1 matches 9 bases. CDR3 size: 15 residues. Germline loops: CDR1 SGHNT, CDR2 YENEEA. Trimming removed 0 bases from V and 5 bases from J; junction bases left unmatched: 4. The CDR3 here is CASSLEGTGMETQYF. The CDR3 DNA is TGTGCCAGCAGCTTAGAAGGGACAGGGATGGAGACCCAGTACTTC.

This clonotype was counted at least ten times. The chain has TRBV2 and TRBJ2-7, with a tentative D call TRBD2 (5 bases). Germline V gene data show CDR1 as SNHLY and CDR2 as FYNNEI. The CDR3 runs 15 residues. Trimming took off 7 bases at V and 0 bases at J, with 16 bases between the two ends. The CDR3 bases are TGTGCCAGCATCCGTACGGGAAGGAGCTCCTACGAGCAGTACTTC. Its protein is CASIRTGRSSYEQYF.

The CDR3 bases are TGTGCCAGCATCCCGTTTGGGCGGGGGGGCCCACTTACGCAGTATTTT. It is translated as CASIPFGRGGPLTQYF. V and J are TRBV5-4 and TRBJ2-3, with 9 bases that match TRBD2. This CDR3 region has 16 residues. Germline trimming cut 6 bases from V and 8 bases from J; bases unmatched to any gene: 16. Germline CDR1 is SGHNT and CDR2 is YYREEE (reference sequence).

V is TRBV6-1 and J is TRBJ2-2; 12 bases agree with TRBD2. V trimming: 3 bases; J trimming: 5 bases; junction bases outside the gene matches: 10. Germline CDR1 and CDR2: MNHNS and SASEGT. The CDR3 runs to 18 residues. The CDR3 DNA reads TGTGCCAGCAGTGACCCTTCTAGCGGGAGGGCCTCTACCGGGGAGCTGTTTTTT. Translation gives CASSDPSSGRASTGELFF.

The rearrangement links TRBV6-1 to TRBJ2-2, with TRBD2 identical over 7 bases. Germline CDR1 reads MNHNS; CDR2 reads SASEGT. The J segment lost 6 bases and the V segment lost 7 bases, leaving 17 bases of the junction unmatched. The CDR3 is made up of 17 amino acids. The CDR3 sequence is CASIPRGGRAVAGELFF. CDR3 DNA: TGTGCCAGCATCCCACGGGGCGGGAGAGCCGTCGCCGGGGAGCTGTTTTTT.

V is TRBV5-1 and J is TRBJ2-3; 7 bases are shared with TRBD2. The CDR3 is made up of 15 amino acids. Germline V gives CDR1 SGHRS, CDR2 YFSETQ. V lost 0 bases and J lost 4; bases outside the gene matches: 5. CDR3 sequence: CASSLGRELADTQYF. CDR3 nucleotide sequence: TGCGCCAGCAGCTTGGGGCGGGAGTTGGCAGATACGCAGTATTTT.

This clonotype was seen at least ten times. This CDR3 reads CASSLGGPMGRAEAFF. Here the CDR3 DNA reads TGTGCCAGCAGTTTAGGAGGACCCATGGGGAGGGCTGAAGCTTTCTTT. This chain uses TRBV12-3 or TRBV12-4 with TRBJ1-1; D unclear. The V and J ends lost 1 base and 6 bases respectively, with 18 bases between them. The CDR3 spans 16 residues.

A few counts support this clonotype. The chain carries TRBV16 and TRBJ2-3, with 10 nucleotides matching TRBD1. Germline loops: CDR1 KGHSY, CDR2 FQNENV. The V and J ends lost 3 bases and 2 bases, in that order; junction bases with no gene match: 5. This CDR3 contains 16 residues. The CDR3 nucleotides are TGTGCCAGCAGCCACCCGGACAGGGGGATCACAGATACGCAGTATTTT. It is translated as CASSHPDRGITDTQYF.

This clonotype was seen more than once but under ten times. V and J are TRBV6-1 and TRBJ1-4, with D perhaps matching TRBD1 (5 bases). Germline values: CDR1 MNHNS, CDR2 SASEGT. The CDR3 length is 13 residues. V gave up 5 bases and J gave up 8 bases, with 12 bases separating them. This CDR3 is CASSWRGSEKLFF. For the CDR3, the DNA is TGTGCCAGCAGTTGGAGGGGATCCGAAAAACTGTTTTTT.

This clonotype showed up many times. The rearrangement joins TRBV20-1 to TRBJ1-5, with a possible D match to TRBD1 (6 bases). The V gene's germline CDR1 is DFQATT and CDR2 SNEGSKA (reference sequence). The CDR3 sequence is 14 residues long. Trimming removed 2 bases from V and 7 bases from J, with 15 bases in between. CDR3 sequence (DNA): TGCAGTGCTAGAAAGGGGGGGAGGGAGCAGCCCCAGCATTTT. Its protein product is CSARKGGREQPQHF.

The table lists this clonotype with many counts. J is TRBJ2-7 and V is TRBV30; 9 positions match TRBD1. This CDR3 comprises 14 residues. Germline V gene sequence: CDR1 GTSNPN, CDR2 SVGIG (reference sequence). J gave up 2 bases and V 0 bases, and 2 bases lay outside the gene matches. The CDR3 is CAWSVWDRAYEQYF. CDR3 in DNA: TGTGCCTGGAGTGTTTGGGACAGGGCCTACGAGCAGTACTTC. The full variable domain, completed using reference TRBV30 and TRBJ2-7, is SQTIHQWPATLVQPVGSPLSLECTVEGTSNPNLYWYRQAAGRGLQLLFYSVGIGQISSEVPQNLSASRPQDRQFILSSKKLLLSDSGFYLCAWSVWDRAYEQYFGPGTRLTVT.

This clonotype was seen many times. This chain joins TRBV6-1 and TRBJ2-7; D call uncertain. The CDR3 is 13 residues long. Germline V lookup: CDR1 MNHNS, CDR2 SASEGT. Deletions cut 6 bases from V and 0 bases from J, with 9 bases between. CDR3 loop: CASRDYSSYEQYF. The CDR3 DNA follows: TGTGCCAGCAGAGATTACAGCTCCTACGAGCAGTACTTC.

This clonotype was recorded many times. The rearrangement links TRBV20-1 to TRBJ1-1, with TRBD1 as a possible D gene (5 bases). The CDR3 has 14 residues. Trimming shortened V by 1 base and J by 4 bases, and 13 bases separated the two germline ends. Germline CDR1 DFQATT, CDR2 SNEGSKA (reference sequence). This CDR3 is CSARATGVITEAFF. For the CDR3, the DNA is TGCAGTGCTAGAGCGACGGGGGTTATCACTGAAGCTTTCTTT.

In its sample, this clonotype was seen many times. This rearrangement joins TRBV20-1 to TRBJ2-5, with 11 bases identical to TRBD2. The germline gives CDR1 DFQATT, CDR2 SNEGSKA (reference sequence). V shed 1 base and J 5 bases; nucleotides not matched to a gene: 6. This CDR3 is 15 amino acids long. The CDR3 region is CSARGLAGMGETQYF. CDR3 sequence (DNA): TGCAGTGCTAGAGGACTAGCGGGGATGGGGGAGACCCAGTACTTC.

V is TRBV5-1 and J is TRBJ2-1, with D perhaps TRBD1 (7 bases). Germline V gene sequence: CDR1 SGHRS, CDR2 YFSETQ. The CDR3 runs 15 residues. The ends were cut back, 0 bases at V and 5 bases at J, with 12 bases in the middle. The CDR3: CASSLGGQRDNEQFF. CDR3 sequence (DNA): TGCGCCAGCAGCTTGGGGGGACAGCGGGACAATGAGCAGTTCTTC.